A single sample is the source of the 4 T cell receptor beta chains below, sequenced in a study of T cell responses to AZD1222 COVID-19 vaccine. Data came from immunoSEQ multiplex PCR; TCRdb stores just in-frame clones and leaves some out. The repertoire holds about 110,000 clones, with roughly 87% as singletons. Specimen: peripheral blood, collected 28 days after the second AZD1222 dose. Every receptor here comes from an adult who received the AZD1222 COVID-19 vaccine.

The rearrangement joins TRBV28 to TRBJ1-5; 8 bases align to TRBD1. With 6 bases clipped from V and 3 bases from J, the junction kept 10 bases outside the gene matches. The V gene's germline CDR1 is MDHEN and CDR2 SYDVKM. There are 16 residues in the CDR3. The CDR3 loop is CASRVLDRVFNQPQHF. The CDR3 bases are TGTGCCAGCAGGGTATTGGACAGGGTGTTCAATCAGCCCCAGCATTTT.

The J gene is TRBJ2-7, the V gene TRBV27, with D maybe TRBD1 (6 bases). This CDR3 spans 14 amino acids. Germline values: CDR1 MNHEY, CDR2 SMNVEV (reference sequence). The V and J ends lost 3 bases and 0 bases respectively, with 9 bases between them. CDR3 sequence (DNA): TGTGCCAGCAGTTTTACGGACAGCTCCTACGAGCAGTACTTC. It specifies CASSFTDSSYEQYF.

The chain joins TRBV24-1 to TRBJ2-1; the match to TRBD2 covers 9 bases. Germline assignment: CDR1 KGHDR and CDR2 SFDVKD. The V gene end was trimmed by 2 bases and the J gene end by 6 bases; junction bases not matched to a gene: 7. The CDR3 length is 16 residues. The CDR3 region has the DNA TGTGCCACCAGTGATTGGTCTAGCGGGAACCTCAATGAGCAGTTCTTC. It codes for CATSDWSSGNLNEQFF.

CDR3 region: CASSTRYGQGVTNYGYTF. The CDR3, as DNA: TGTGCCAGTAGTACAAGATACGGACAGGGGGTCACTAACTATGGCTACACCTTC. This chain connects TRBV19 to TRBJ1-2, with 10 bases aligning to TRBD1. CDR3 length equals 18 residues. V dropped 4 bases and J dropped 0; count of bases not matched to a gene: 11. CDR1 is LNHDA and CDR2 is SQIVND in the germline V gene (reference sequence).